This is a list of T cell receptor beta chains from one sample in a study of cytotoxic CD8 clonotypes in ibrutinib-treated CLL. TCRdb's table, derived via immunoSEQ multiplex PCR, lists solely in-frame clones and lacks some. The table includes about 130,000 clones, 76% detected once. The sequences come from PBMCs, collected after 24 months of ibrutinib treatment. These TCRs come from a human donor with chronic lymphocytic leukemia. Both conserved end residues are part of each CDR3. D genes are given only for firm matches. Size is stated for part of the rows, as once, few or many counts, or as a class when the clone is expanded.

V gene	clone size	J gene	D gene	CDR3 protein	CDR3 DNA
TRBV5-1	-	TRBJ2-5	-	CASSLGSGGEETQYF	TGCGCCAGCAGCTTGGGGTCGGGGGGCGAAGAGACCCAGTACTTC
TRBV4-2	-	TRBJ2-7	-	CASSPGTGVYEQYF	TGTGCCAGCAGCCCCGGCACAGGTGTCTACGAGCAGTACTTC
TRBV9	-	TRBJ2-3	-	CASSVTPGPETDTQYF	TGTGCCAGCAGCGTAACTCCGGGACCAGAGACAGATACGCAGTATTTT
TRBV4-2	-	TRBJ2-5	TRBD1	CASSPADRVRETQYF	TGTGCCAGCAGCCCCGCCGACAGGGTGCGGGAGACCCAGTACTTC
TRBV29-1	-	TRBJ2-7	-	CSVGQNDEQYF	TGCAGCGTAGGACAGAACGACGAGCAGTACTTC
TRBV18	few	TRBJ2-2	-	CASSPSVVGGELFF	TGTGCCAGCTCACCATCCGTGGTGGGCGGGGAGCTGTTTTTT
TRBV7-7	few	TRBJ2-3	-	CASSLVRADTQYF	TGTGCCAGCAGCTTAGTCCGGGCAGATACGCAGTATTTT
TRBV7-6	-	TRBJ2-2	-	CASSLSSGAVGELFF	TGTGCCAGCAGCTTATCGTCAGGGGCGGTGGGGGAGCTGTTTTTT
TRBV5-6	-	TRBJ1-1	-	CASSFGRGYTEAFF	TGTGCCAGCAGCTTTGGGAGGGGTTACACTGAAGCTTTCTTT
TRBV7-9	-	TRBJ2-3	-	CASTKGGGTDTQYF	TGTGCCAGCACGAAAGGGGGGGGCACAGATACGCAGTATTTT
TRBV9	-	TRBJ1-6	TRBD1	CASSPRQGRDSPLHF	TGTGCCAGCAGCCCCCGACAGGGGAGGGATTCACCCCTCCACTTT
TRBV7-3	-	TRBJ2-7	TRBD1	CASTLRDRGREQYF	TGTGCCAGCACCCTCCGGGACAGGGGTCGCGAGCAGTACTTC
TRBV9	-	TRBJ1-1	-	CASSVGGSGNTEAFF	TGTGCCAGCAGCGTAGGCGGATCGGGCAACACTGAAGCTTTCTTT
TRBV6-5	-	TRBJ2-6	-	CASSYRFSGANVLTF	TGTGCCAGCAGTTACCGGTTCTCTGGGGCCAACGTCCTGACTTTC
TRBV10-3	-	TRBJ2-5	-	CAISEFEGAKETQYF	TGTGCCATCAGTGAGTTCGAGGGAGCTAAAGAGACCCAGTACTTC
TRBV9	once	TRBJ2-2	TRBD1	CASSVWDSGGELFF	TGTGCCAGCAGCGTATGGGACAGCGGCGGGGAGCTGTTTTTT
TRBV28	-	TRBJ2-5	-	CASSLGRQETQYF	TGTGCCAGCAGTTTAGGGCGGCAAGAGACCCAGTACTTC
TRBV18	-	TRBJ2-1	TRBD2	CASSPSTSGANEQFF	TGTGCCAGCTCACCCTCGACTAGCGGAGCGAATGAGCAGTTCTTC
TRBV7-8	-	TRBJ2-4	-	CASSLGTLAKNIQYF	TGTGCCAGCAGCTTGGGGACGTTAGCCAAAAACATTCAGTACTTC
TRBV5-8	-	TRBJ2-3	-	CASSSDGWNTQYF	TGTGCCAGCAGCTCCGACGGGTGGAATACGCAGTATTTT
TRBV10-3	-	TRBJ2-3	TRBD1	CAINRDRGTDTQYF	TGTGCCATCAACCGGGACAGGGGGACCGATACGCAGTATTTT
TRBV2	few	TRBJ2-7	-	CASSLDRQMGEQYF	TGTGCCAGCAGCCTGGACAGACAAATGGGGGAGCAGTACTTC
TRBV15	-	TRBJ1-2	-	CATSEGGETYGYTF	TGTGCCACCAGCGAGGGGGGGGAGACCTATGGCTACACCTTC
TRBV9	-	TRBJ2-1	-	CASSPTGGNEQFF	TGTGCCAGCAGCCCAACTGGGGGCAATGAGCAGTTCTTC
TRBV30	-	TRBJ2-3	-	CAWSVPDTQYF	TGTGCCTGGAGTGTCCCAGATACGCAGTATTTT
TRBV7-3	-	TRBJ2-1	-	CASSPGPFEYNEQFF	TGTGCCAGCAGCCCAGGACCCTTCGAATACAATGAGCAGTTCTTC
TRBV7-2	-	TRBJ2-5	-	CASSLGRAETQYF	TGTGCCAGCAGCTTAGGGCGGGCAGAGACCCAGTACTTC
TRBV9	large	TRBJ2-1	-	CASSVADYNEQFF	TGTGCCAGCAGCGTAGCTGATTACAATGAGCAGTTCTTC
TRBV6-1	-	TRBJ2-1	TRBD2	CASTPSGRGRDEQFF	TGTGCCAGCACCCCCTCCGGCCGCGGGAGGGATGAGCAGTTCTTC
TRBV10-1	-	TRBJ1-1	-	CASRQRNTEAFF	TGCGCCAGCAGACAGCGGAACACTGAAGCTTTCTTT
TRBV6-5	once	TRBJ2-7	-	CASSYQGSHYEQYF	TGTGCCAGCAGTTACCAGGGGTCCCACTACGAGCAGTACTTC
TRBV7-3	-	TRBJ2-5	-	CASSFTAGTEETQYF	TGTGCCAGCAGCTTTACCGCAGGGACTGAAGAGACCCAGTACTTC
TRBV11-2	-	TRBJ1-3	-	CASSFQGVSGNTIYF	TGTGCCAGCAGCTTTCAGGGAGTCTCTGGAAACACCATATATTTT
TRBV7-9	-	TRBJ2-7	-	CASSPPGSFQYF	TGTGCCAGCAGCCCACCTGGTAGTTTCCAGTACTTC
TRBV27	-	TRBJ1-4	TRBD1	CASKQGAVEKLFF	TGTGCCAGTAAACAGGGGGCTGTTGAAAAACTGTTTTTT
TRBV7-3	-	TRBJ2-7	-	CASSPRPRSYEQYF	TGTGCCAGCAGCCCCCGGCCCCGCTCCTACGAGCAGTACTTC
TRBV29-1	-	TRBJ1-2	-	CSAWTASNYGYTF	TGCAGCGCCTGGACGGCCAGCAACTATGGCTACACCTTC
TRBV30	-	TRBJ2-4	-	CAWATGSKNIQYF	TGTGCCTGGGCCACAGGGAGCAAAAACATTCAGTACTTC
TRBV30	-	TRBJ2-7	-	CAWSMAYEQYF	TGTGCCTGGAGTATGGCCTACGAGCAGTACTTC
TRBV7-2	-	TRBJ1-2	-	CASSLATQGGYGYTF	TGTGCCAGCAGCTTAGCGACGCAGGGCGGCTATGGCTACACCTTC
TRBV6-1	-	TRBJ1-2	-	CASSRVGFGYGYTF	TGTGCCAGCAGTAGGGTGGGATTCGGCTATGGCTACACCTTC
TRBV6-5	many	TRBJ2-5	-	CASSPVRGETQYF	TGTGCCAGCAGCCCCGTCCGAGGAGAGACCCAGTACTTC
TRBV7-3	-	TRBJ2-1	-	CASSLFKGPYNEQFF	TGTGCCAGCAGCTTATTTAAGGGACCATACAATGAGCAGTTCTTC
TRBV2	many	TRBJ2-7	TRBD2	CASSPRLAGVAEQYF	TGTGCCAGCAGTCCCAGACTAGCGGGGGTGGCCGAGCAGTACTTC
TRBV6-6	-	TRBJ1-3	-	CASSYSSGNTIYF	TGTGCCAGCAGTTACTCCTCTGGAAACACCATATATTTT
TRBV4-3	-	TRBJ1-4	-	CASSQAPRGINEKLFF	TGCGCCAGCAGCCAAGCCCCGCGGGGGATAAATGAAAAACTGTTTTTT
TRBV4-3	-	TRBJ2-5	-	CASSQDGVGAQGETQYF	TGCGCCAGCAGCCAAGATGGGGTGGGAGCGCAGGGGGAGACCCAGTACTTC
TRBV6-5	-	TRBJ1-2	-	CASTHGYTSYGYTF	TGTGCCAGCACCCACGGGTACACCTCCTATGGCTACACCTTC
TRBV18	-	TRBJ2-5	-	CASSPEGRRETQYF	TGTGCCAGCTCACCGGAGGGTCGTCGGGAGACCCAGTACTTC
TRBV5-1	-	TRBJ1-2	-	CASSPRGTNYGYTF	TGCGCCAGCAGCCCACGGGGGACTAACTATGGCTACACCTTC
TRBV5-1	-	TRBJ2-3	TRBD2	CASSRKTSVRGDTQYF	TGCGCCAGCAGCCGCAAGACTAGCGTGAGGGGAGATACGCAGTATTTT
TRBV27	many	TRBJ2-7	-	CASSLEGGLRYEQYF	TGTGCCAGCAGTTTAGAGGGGGGGCTCCGCTACGAGCAGTACTTC
TRBV18	-	TRBJ1-2	-	CASSPRPELNYGYTF	TGTGCCAGCTCACCACGGCCGGAACTAAACTATGGCTACACCTTC
TRBV4-2	-	TRBJ1-2	-	CASSQVVGGTTSHGYTF	TGTGCCAGCAGCCAAGTGGTGGGCGGGACTACGAGCCATGGCTACACCTTC
TRBV6-1	-	TRBJ2-5	TRBD2	CASLLAGGPGETQYF	TGTGCCAGCCTACTAGCGGGAGGGCCCGGAGAGACCCAGTACTTC